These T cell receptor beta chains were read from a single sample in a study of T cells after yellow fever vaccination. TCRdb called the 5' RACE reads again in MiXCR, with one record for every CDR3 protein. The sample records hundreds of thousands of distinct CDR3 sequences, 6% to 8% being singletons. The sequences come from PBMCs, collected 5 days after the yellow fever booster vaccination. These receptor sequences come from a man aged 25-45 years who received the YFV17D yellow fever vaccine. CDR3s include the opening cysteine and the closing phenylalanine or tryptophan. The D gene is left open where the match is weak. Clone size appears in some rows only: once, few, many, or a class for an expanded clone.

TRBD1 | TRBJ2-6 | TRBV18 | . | CASSPNTGTAILSGANVLTF | TGTGCCAGCTCACCGAATACCGGGACAGCGATTCTCTCTGGGGCCAACGTCCTGACTTTC
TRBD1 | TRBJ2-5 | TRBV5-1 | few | CASSLGPGTGQETQYF | TGCGCCAGCAGCTTGGGCCCCGGGACAGGGCAAGAGACCCAGTACTTC
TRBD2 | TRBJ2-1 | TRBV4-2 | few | CASSASSGSYNEQFF | TGTGCCAGCAGCGCATCTAGCGGCTCCTACAATGAGCAGTTCTTC
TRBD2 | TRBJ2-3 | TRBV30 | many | CAWMKSGRTDTQYF | TGTGCCTGGATGAAGAGCGGGAGAACAGATACGCAGTATTTT
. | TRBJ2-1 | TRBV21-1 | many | CASSTLGRPGVVEQFF | TGTGCCAGCAGCACCCTGGGAAGGCCGGGAGTGGTTGAGCAGTTCTTC
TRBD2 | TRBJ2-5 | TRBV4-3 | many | CASSQESSGYQETQYF | TGCGCCAGCAGCCAAGAGAGTAGCGGGTACCAAGAGACCCAGTACTTC
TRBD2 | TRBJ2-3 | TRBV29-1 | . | CSVALAGVLADTQYF | TGCAGCGTTGCCCTAGCGGGAGTCTTAGCAGATACGCAGTATTTT
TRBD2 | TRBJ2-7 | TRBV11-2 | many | CASRSLSGRSYEQYF | TGTGCCAGCAGATCACTTAGCGGGAGGAGTTACGAGCAGTACTTC
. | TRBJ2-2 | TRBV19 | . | CASTWARTGELFF | TGTGCCAGTACGTGGGCACGTACCGGGGAGCTGTTTTTT
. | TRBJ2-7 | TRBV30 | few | CAWRGAHYEQYF | TGTGCCTGGAGGGGGGCTCATTACGAGCAGTACTTC
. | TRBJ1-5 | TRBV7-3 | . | CASSLIWYQGVGRVGNQPQHF | TGTGCCAGCAGCTTAATTTGGTATCAAGGTGTTGGGAGAGTTGGCAATCAGCCCCAGCATTTT
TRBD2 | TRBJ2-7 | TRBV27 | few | CASSLSSGHYYEQYF | TGTGCCAGCAGTTTATCTAGCGGGCATTACTACGAGCAGTACTTC
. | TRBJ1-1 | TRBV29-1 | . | CSVGGGTEAFF | TGCAGCGTTGGAGGCGGTACTGAAGCTTTCTTT
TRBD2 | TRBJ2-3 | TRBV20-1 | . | CSSLGAGGLHPSDTQYF | TGCAGTTCCCTAGGGGCGGGAGGTCTGCACCCAAGTGATACGCAGTATTTT
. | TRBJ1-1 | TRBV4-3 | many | CASSQDGVGTEAFF | TGCGCCAGCAGCCAAGATGGGGTCGGCACTGAAGCTTTCTTT
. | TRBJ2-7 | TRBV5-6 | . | CASSLVTEGVYEQYF | TGTGCCAGCAGCTTGGTGACAGAGGGGGTTTACGAGCAGTACTTC
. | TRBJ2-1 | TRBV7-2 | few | CASSFSPPPQNEQFF | TGTGCCAGCAGCTTCTCCCCCCCTCCCCAGAATGAGCAGTTCTTC
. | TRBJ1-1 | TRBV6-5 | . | CASSYRGERTEAFF | TGTGCCAGCAGTTACAGGGGGGAGAGAACTGAAGCTTTCTTT
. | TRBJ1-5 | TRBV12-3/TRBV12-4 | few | CASSFTSNQPQHF | TGTGCCAGCAGTTTCACTAGCAATCAGCCCCAGCATTTT
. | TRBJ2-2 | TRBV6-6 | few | CASRKQGTGELFF | TGTGCCAGCAGGAAGCAGGGAACCGGGGAGCTGTTTTTT